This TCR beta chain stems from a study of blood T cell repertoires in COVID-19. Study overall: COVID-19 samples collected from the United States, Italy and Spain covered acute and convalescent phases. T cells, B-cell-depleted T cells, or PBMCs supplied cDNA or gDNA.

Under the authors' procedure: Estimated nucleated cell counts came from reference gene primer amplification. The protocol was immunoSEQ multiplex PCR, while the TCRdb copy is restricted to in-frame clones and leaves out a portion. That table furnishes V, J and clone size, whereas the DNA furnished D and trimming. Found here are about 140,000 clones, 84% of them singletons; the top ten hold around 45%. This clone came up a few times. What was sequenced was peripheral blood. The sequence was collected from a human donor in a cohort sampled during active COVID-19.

The CDR3 nucleotides are TGTGCCAGCAGTGACCTGGGAGGTGGAGGTTACAATGAGCAGTTCTTC. Its protein is CASSDLGGGGYNEQFF. This chain uses TRBV2 with TRBJ2-1; tentative D call: TRBD2 (6 bases). The CDR3 is 16 amino acids. Trimming took 3 bases from V and 4 from J, leaving 16 bases between them. CDR1 and CDR2 from the germline V gene are SNHLY and FYNNEI. The whole variable domain, remainder taken from reference TRBV2 and TRBJ2-1, is EPEVTQTPSHQVTQMGQEVILRCVPISNHLYFYWYRQILGQKVEFLVSFYNNEISEKSEIFDDQFSVERPDGSNFTLKIRSTKLEDSAMYFCASSDLGGGGYNEQFFGPGTRLTVL.